This TCR beta chain emerged from a study of cytomegalovirus exposure and HLA in healthy donors (dated by TCRdb to 2015 to 2018). Study-wide context: An earlier analysis of fewer than 750 of the donors reported 276 Gb of sequence data and 95 million to 140 million unique TCR beta sequences obtained from some 170 million T cells. Roughly 300 gigabases of sequencing data and some 85 million unique TCR sequences were included in an early release covering about 600 HLA-typed donors. Of the approximately 400 genotyped donors, approximately 83% fell in the genetic ancestry cluster associated with self-reported Caucasian donors. The aim of the study was to test whether cataloging public T cell receptors could identify signatures of past pathogen exposure. The study profiled the T cell repertoires of about 720 subjects by immunosequencing and related them to cytomegalovirus serostatus. A separate validation cohort of more than 100 different subjects was used in addition to the roughly 670-subject first cohort. High-throughput TCR immunosequencing, statistical association of individual TCRs with disease status, and machine learning were combined to predict cytomegalovirus infection status. To study patterns of TCR occurrence, a later analysis re-analyzed previously published TCR beta repertoires from several hundred donors and added high-resolution HLA genotyping. Rather than drawing on any new phenotypic data, the later analysis identified candidate immune exposures from TCR beta sequences and the way those sequences occurred across donors. An earlier analysis of 500 to 650 of the donors applied high-throughput TCR beta sequencing to assess whether each TCR beta V gene segment acted as functional or pseudogenic. Donor age, sex, ethnicity and CMV serostatus were compiled together with the repertoire data. A later genetic analysis used genome-wide SNP genotypes for about 60% of the roughly 670 donors, treating that subset as a discovery cohort. All discovery cohort repertoires had been generated on a single sequencing platform. Class I and class II HLA loci were covered by the typing at four-digit resolution. Typing coverage varied by locus: 629-630 donors for A, B, C, DRB1 and DQB1; approximately 500 for DQA1; approximately 610 for DPA1; about 450 for DPB1. Roughly five DR-DQ haplotypes were treated as single units for association and clustering because of strong linkage in the cohort. Across roughly 420 genotyped donors of the cohort, an average of 235,054 unique TCR beta nucleotide sequences per donor were sequenced, and roughly 18% of those sequences were non-productive.

Results and caveats for the whole study, not just this receptor: In a later analysis, the rate of TCR association differed among HLA loci, with DRB1 alleles having the most associated TCRs and HLA-C alleles having the fewest. Compared with equally common non-associated chains, HLA-associated TCR beta chains in a later analysis were more clonally expanded and had lower generation probabilities. According to the authors, the approach could potentially be generalized to other disease states and immunological phenotypes. Linkage disequilibrium might explain the correlated functional status among segregating V segments, but an unknown experimental factor could not be ruled out. Broadly in line with IMGT annotations, most TCR beta V segments showed up in productive rearrangements about 90% or about 30% of the time in an earlier analysis of several hundred of the donors. Most CMV-associated TCR beta chains appeared to be HLA-restricted in a later analysis, and the HLA associations seemed to be driven largely by CMV exposure. A later genetic analysis associated a missense DCLRE1C variant with V-gene and J-gene trimming of TCR beta chains, and an independent cohort replicated the association. In a later analysis, over 15,000 TCR beta sequences were associated with specific HLA alleles at a false discovery rate of 0.05. Some IMGT-functional V segments, including TRBV6-2 and TRBV6-3, could not be distinguished by the 87-base-pair reads and were therefore excluded. The cohort was sequenced for TCR beta chains only, and without alpha or paired-chain data the features that could be detected were limited. The presence/absence analyses assumed that sequencing depth was roughly uniform across donors, and that assumption may not be true. According to a later genetic analysis, donors in an Asian-associated ancestry cluster had fewer N-insertions in productive TCRs than the roughly 670-donor mean. HLA typing was unavailable for some donors at each locus, so association tests used only the typed subset. A further reported finding was that TCR beta sequences accurately predicted the HLA-A and HLA-B alleles for most subjects in the first cohort. Most TCR sequences were seen in very few donors, while some public TCRs were found in many individuals. A few of the identified cytomegalovirus-associated TCR beta chains were confirmed in vitro to be specific for cytomegalovirus antigens. Immune exposure information for the cohort was limited to CMV serostatus. Because counts were too low, roughly 16 rarely observed V segments, including chromosome 9 orphons, were excluded from the earlier analysis of under 650 of the donors. In both the original and validation cohorts, the classifier was reported to diagnose cytomegalovirus status with high specificity and sensitivity. A total of 150 or so TCR beta chains were listed by the study as associated with cytomegalovirus. A cluster of highly shared sequence variants was judged likely to represent a technical artifact of the sequencing pipeline. When HLA alleles, especially DR and DQ, strongly co-occurred, attributing TCR associations to individual alleles was difficult. A later analysis reported that several top co-occurrence clusters appeared linked to parvovirus B19, influenza, CMV and Epstein-Barr virus.

The library was built by means of the immunoSEQ multiplex PCR assay. The multiplex PCR relied on a mix of 60 forward primers for TCR Vbeta segments and 13 reverse primers for TCR Jbeta segments. The CDR3 region of rearranged TCR beta genes was amplified from genomic DNA by a multiplex PCR assay. Amplified TCR beta libraries were sequenced as 87-base-pair reads on the Illumina HiSeq System. Per the original workflow: Across the 500 to 850 repertoires, a later analysis counted 78 million or so unique TCR beta chains, some 11 million of which were shared by at least two donors. To remove PCR and sequencing errors, raw reads were error-corrected and collapsed into unique sequences using a nearest-neighbor algorithm that merged closely related sequences. To assign V, D and J gene segments, CDR3 sequences were aligned to IMGT reference sequences. For a sequence to be retained, a match of at least six nucleotides was required to both a V gene segment and a J gene segment. Rearrangements were called productive when the CDR3 lacked stop codons and stayed in frame with V and J; all others were non-productive. Following IMGT convention, CDR3 was defined as the stretch from the second conserved V-encoded cysteine up to the conserved J-encoded phenylalanine. In an earlier analysis of roughly 610 of the donors, sequences lacking an unambiguous match to a single V gene segment were excluded. In an earlier analysis of approximately 550 of the donors, V segments were called functional above 56.7% productive rearrangements and were called segregating when the between-donor standard deviation exceeded 5%. To diagnose cytomegalovirus status from the catalog of TCR beta chain sequences, a statistical classification framework was built. In a later analysis, V and J genes were assigned by comparing TCR nucleotide sequences against IMGT/GENE-DB human TR gene sequences. Using the TCRdist pipeline, a later analysis assigned CDR3 sequences along with most-parsimonious VDJ recombination scenarios. In a later analysis, every TCR beta chain was defined by the combination of its CDR3 amino acid sequence and its V-gene family, and reads without a unique V-gene family were dropped. To address suspected cross-contamination and a sequencing artifact, a later analysis removed a few hundred highly shared, low-generation-probability nucleotide sequences. A later analysis calculated a clonal expansion index for each public chain from normalized within-repertoire ranks of inferred template counts. A later analysis computed generation probabilities with a VDJ recombination model fitted to out-of-frame rearrangements, and checked the results against IGoR. In a later analysis, TCR-TCR, TCR-HLA and TCR-CMV co-occurrence was scored with hypergeometric tests, and a repertoire-size bias correction was applied to TCR pairs. A later analysis estimated false discovery rates by permuting HLA or CMV assignments 20 times. In a later analysis, co-occurring TCRs were grouped with DBSCAN, and TCRdist sequence similarity was added when clustering was performed within HLA-allele-positive subsets. Repertoires with fewer than 30,000 or more than 120,000 public chains were left out of co-occurrence clustering, as were a handful of repertoires with anomalous nucleotide sharing. Not all clones reach the TCRdb copy of this immuneACCESS table, which keeps in-frame sequences only. Checked studies attribute under half of the gap to unresolved V genes and leave the rest unexplained. That table gives V, J and clone size, and the DNA gave D and trimming. Here the sample has more than 55,000 clones; roughly 84% occur a single time. Around 4.5% of the sample belongs to the ten largest clones.

In the germline V gene, CDR1 corresponds to MNHNS and CDR2 to SASEGT. CDR3 length: 15 amino acids, cysteine to phenylalanine. Of the read, only the CDR3 DNA is kept; its 45 bases are in frame from base 1. In total, just over 650 healthy bone marrow donors made up the cohort. At the time of sampling, all cohort members were nominally healthy, though unrecorded immune exposures were likely present. The donor was CMV seronegative and was included in the group of a few hundred seronegative cohort members. Every donor gave a peripheral blood sample, and the peripheral blood mononuclear cells from that sample were used for TCR beta sequencing. The Qiagen DNeasy Blood Extraction Kit was used to extract genomic DNA from the blood cell samples. As regards this clone: Its antigen is not yet known. Nothing much larger sits one base from this clone, and base qualities are not available.

The TCR comes from a man aged 25 to 45 in good health and CMV-seronegative. The V gene is TRBV6-1 and the J gene is TRBJ2-5; a weak D assignment points to TRBD1 (6 bases agree). The J call may be incorrect, as the DNA end agrees better with TRBJ2-7. The sample taken for sequencing was PBMCs. The CDR3 protein: CASSANRAAGYEQYF. The DNA reads TGTGCCAGCAGTGCTAACAGGGCCGCCGGCTACGAGCAGTACTTC.